This TCR beta chain derives from a study of spatial heterogeneity in lung cancer. Points from the study as a whole: Intratumoral expanded alpha and beta TCR counts were found to track tumor mutation counts. Ubiquitous nonsynonymous mutations were tracked by counts of ubiquitous expanded TCRs, and regional ones by counts of regional expanded TCRs.

With 4 bases removed from V and 2 bases from J, the gap between germline ends came to 10 bases. There are 14 residues in the CDR3. CDR1 is LGHDT and CDR2 is YNNKEL in the germline V gene (reference sequence). The time point here: sample taken at primary tumor resection. A unique molecular identifier was carried by every single TCR cDNA molecule. MiXCR was run by TCRdb on the 5' RACE reads, yielding one entry per CDR3 protein. The table shows about 13,000 distinct CDR3 sequences, with 4% to 5.5% occurring only once. This clonotype occurred many times. Its cognate antigen is unknown. This beta chain is a stray sequence in a library constructed for alpha chains; its clone size is not meaningful.

This sequence joins TRBV3-1 and TRBJ2-3, with D possibly called TRBD1 or TRBD2 (5 bases each). The source is a male donor with early-stage non-small cell lung cancer. Sequencing used lung tumor tissue, obtained at surgery. CDR3 residues: CASSPRGLTDTQYF. For the CDR3, the DNA is TGTGCCAGCAGCCCCCGGGGCCTCACAGATACGCAGTATTTT.